These 24 T cell receptor beta chains were all obtained from the same sample, sequenced in a study of CD8 T cells in ankylosing spondylitis. Study-wide findings and caveats: Among TCR beta sequences, a motif of under ten highly homologous variants appeared characteristic of ankylosing spondylitis blood.

TCRdb reprocessed the 5' RACE reads with MiXCR, giving one entry per CDR3 protein. The sample includes a few hundred thousand distinct CDR3 sequences, around 20% seen only once; the top ten take around 17%. No antigen has been identified for these receptors. The sample taken for sequencing was blood, either unsorted or a sorted T cell fraction (not recorded which). The receptors derive from a male donor with ankylosing spondylitis.

This clonotype came up many times. The gene calls are TRBV5-1 and TRBJ2-1; TRBD2 agrees at 8 bases. The CDR3 is made up of 14 amino acids. Germline V gene sequence: CDR1 SGHRS, CDR2 YFSETQ. With 2 bases clipped from V and 3 bases from J, the junction kept 1 base outside the gene matches. CDR3 amino acids: CASSFSGNYNEQFF. The CDR3 DNA reads as TGCGCCAGCAGCTTTAGCGGGAACTACAATGAGCAGTTCTTC.

This chain connects TRBV20-1 to TRBJ2-7; TRBD2 aligns across 8 bases. J lost 6 bases, V lost 0 bases, and 7 bases had no gene match. The CDR3 runs 14 residues. Germline CDR1 is DFQATT and CDR2 is SNEGSKA (reference sequence). The CDR3 loop is CSARDPSGRLEQYF. As DNA, the CDR3 is TGCAGTGCTAGAGATCCCAGCGGGAGACTCGAGCAGTACTTC.

This clonotype was detected only a few times. The chain joins TRBV28 to TRBJ1-5; weak D call: TRBD1 (6 bases). The germline CDR1 and CDR2 sequences are MDHEN and SYDVKM. CDR3 size: 13 residues. V was clipped by 7 bases and J by 4 bases, with 11 bases between them. CDR3 sequence (DNA): TGTGCCAGCACCCATGGACAGAATCAGCCCCAGCATTTT. Protein: CASTHGQNQPQHF.

This chain joins TRBV18 and TRBJ2-1; unclear D gene. There are 14 residues in the CDR3. Trimming cost V 3 bases and J 3 bases, with 9 bases left between them. Germline CDR1 and CDR2: KGHSH and LQKENI. CDR3 nucleotide sequence: TGTGCCAGCTCACCCCCGTTGGGCTACAATGAGCAGTTCTTC. It encodes CASSPPLGYNEQFF.

The gene calls are TRBV27 and TRBJ2-3; perhaps D is TRBD1 or TRBD2 (5 bases each). Trimming took off 5 bases at V and 2 bases at J, with 14 bases between the two ends. The CDR3 length is 15 residues. Germline-derived CDR1 and CDR2 are MNHEY and SMNVEV (reference sequence). CDR3 sequence reads: CASSPPGTLTDTQYF. Written as DNA, the CDR3 is TGTGCCAGCAGTCCACCCGGGACGCTCACAGATACGCAGTATTTT.

V and J are TRBV27 and TRBJ1-6; 9 bases are a match to TRBD1. Losses at the gene ends were 7 bases for V and 8 bases for J; bases not matched to a gene: 6. The germline gives CDR1 MNHEY, CDR2 SMNVEV (reference sequence). CDR3 length: 14 amino acids. CDR3 loop: CASNWGDRDSPLHF. The CDR3 DNA sequence: TGTGCCAGCAACTGGGGGGACAGGGATTCACCCCTCCACTTT.

This sequence joins TRBV11-3 and TRBJ2-2; D may be TRBD1 or TRBD2 (5 bases each). This CDR3 region has 15 residues. CDR1 SGHNT and CDR2 YENEEA come from the germline V gene. With 5 bases removed from V and 8 bases from J, the gap between germline ends came to 18 bases. The CDR3 DNA reads TGTGCCAGCAGCGTATCTGAGACTGGGGGAGGGGAGCTGTTTTTT. Protein sequence: CASSVSETGGGELFF.

V and J are TRBV5-1 and TRBJ2-2; perhaps TRBD1 as D (5 bases). This CDR3 has 15 amino acids. CDR1 SGHRS and CDR2 YFSETQ come from the germline V gene. Trimming shortened V by 5 bases and J by 0 bases, and 11 bases separated the two germline ends. The CDR3 DNA reads as TGCGCCAGCAGAAACAGGTCCCCGAACACCGGGGAGCTGTTTTTT. This gives the protein CASRNRSPNTGELFF.

This chain links TRBV10-1 with TRBJ1-2, with no clear D. Germline CDR1 reads WNHNN; CDR2 reads SYGVQD (reference sequence). The CDR3 is made up of 16 amino acids. V lost 3 bases, J lost 7 bases, and 21 bases lay in between. The CDR3 DNA is TGCGCCAGCAGTGAAGATCCGGGCGGAGCTCGAGGTGGCTACACCTTC. As protein: CASSEDPGGARGGYTF.

The chain links TRBV15 to TRBJ2-1, with 7 bases matching TRBD2. J was trimmed by 12 bases and V by 1 base; bases with no gene match: 12. The germline CDR1 and CDR2 sequences are LNHNV and YYDKDF (reference sequence). CDR3 length equals 15 residues. CDR3 amino acids: CATSRVVAGDLAQFF. CDR3 bases: TGTGCCACCAGCAGAGTGGTGGCGGGAGATCTTGCGCAGTTCTTC.

CDR3 loop: CASSQEGLAINEQFF. CDR3 nucleotides: TGTGCCAGCAGCCAAGAGGGACTAGCGATAAATGAGCAGTTCTTC. The V call is TRBV4-2, the J call TRBJ2-1; 10 nucleotides align to TRBD2. With 0 bases clipped from V and 7 bases from J, the junction kept 3 bases outside the gene matches. Germline CDR1 is LGHNA and CDR2 is YNFKEQ. This CDR3 comprises 15 residues.

The table lists this clonotype with many counts. The V gene is TRBV24-1, the J gene TRBJ2-1, with a possible D match to TRBD2 (5 bases). V lost 1 base and J 6 bases, leaving 12 bases between the germline ends. The CDR3 sequence is 15 residues long. Germline loops: CDR1 KGHDR, CDR2 SFDVKD. As DNA, the CDR3 is TGTGCCACCAGTGATTTCTCCGGGGATATCAATGAGCAGTTCTTC. It translates to CATSDFSGDINEQFF.

V usage is TRBV11-2 and J usage is TRBJ2-3; 14 bases fit TRBD2. Per the germline V gene, CDR1 is SGHAT and CDR2 is FQNNGV. The CDR3 spans 17 residues. With V trimmed by 5 bases and J by 0 bases, 4 bases remained unmatched. CDR3 nucleotides: TGTGCCAGCAGCGTCCGGACTAGCGGGGGGAGCACAGATACGCAGTATTTT. Protein sequence: CASSVRTSGGSTDTQYF.

The V call is TRBV6-2 or TRBV6-3, the J call TRBJ2-1, with 9 bases fitting TRBD2. The CDR3 totals 20 residues. Germline CDR1 is MNHEY and CDR2 is SVGEGT. The trim removed 0 bases at V and 2 bases at J, leaving 14 bases unmatched. In DNA, the CDR3 is TGTGCCAGCAGTTACTCGTTCATATCTAGCGGGGCCAATACCTACAATGAGCAGTTCTTC. Translating it yields CASSYSFISSGANTYNEQFF.

In its sample, this clonotype was seen many times. The chain carries TRBV7-9 and TRBJ2-2; D is possibly TRBD1 or TRBD2 (7 bases each). V was trimmed by 5 bases and J by 10 bases, leaving 17 bases between them. This CDR3 has 14 amino acids. CDR1 and CDR2 from the germline V gene are SEHNR and FQNEAQ (reference sequence). CDR3 protein: CASSVQGGATELFF. DNA of the CDR3: TGTGCCAGCAGCGTTCAGGGGGGGGCCACGGAGCTGTTTTTT.

J is TRBJ1-1 and V is TRBV5-1; D possibly corresponds to TRBD1 (6 bases). The CDR3 extends over 16 amino acids. V was shortened by 2 bases and J by 5 bases, with 19 bases between the two germline ends. From germline, CDR1 is SGHRS and CDR2 YFSETQ. CDR3: CASSFLQGARGTEAFF. The CDR3, as DNA: TGCGCCAGCAGCTTTTTACAGGGCGCTAGAGGGACTGAAGCTTTCTTT.

This clonotype was observed a handful of times. This sequence joins TRBV7-2 and TRBJ2-7; D perhaps matches TRBD1 (6 bases). With 5 bases removed from V and 2 bases from J, the gap between germline ends came to 13 bases. Looked up from germline, CDR1 is SGHTA and CDR2 is FQGNSA. CDR3 length equals 14 residues. CDR3 coding DNA: TGTGCCAGCAGCGTCGGTCAGGGGACCTACGAGCAGTACTTC. It translates to CASSVGQGTYEQYF.

V and J are TRBV3-1 and TRBJ2-3, with no clear D. Germline CDR1 reads LGHDT; CDR2 reads YNNKEL (reference sequence). This CDR3 is built from 17 residues. The V gene lost 0 bases and the J gene lost 1 base, with 14 bases spanning the gap. The CDR3: CASSQDLMTFGTDTQYF. The CDR3, as DNA: TGTGCCAGCAGCCAAGATCTGATGACCTTCGGCACAGATACGCAGTATTTT.

For the CDR3, the DNA is TGTGCCAGCAGCTTAGGACACGCGAACACCGGGGAGCTGTTTTTT. This codes for CASSLGHANTGELFF. This chain uses TRBV7-8 with TRBJ2-2; D gene uncertain. The CDR3 runs to 15 residues. V lost 1 base, J lost 0 bases, and 6 bases lay in between. Germline V gives CDR1 SGHVS, CDR2 FQNEAQ.

This clonotype was counted at least ten times. V and J are TRBV24-1 and TRBJ2-5; possibly TRBD1 or TRBD2 for D (5 bases each). CDR1 KGHDR and CDR2 SFDVKD come from the germline V gene. V lost 6 bases and J lost 0, with 13 bases in between. CDR3 size: 15 residues. The CDR3 DNA sequence: TGTGCCACCAGTCGGACGGGGCCTAACCAAGAGACCCAGTACTTC. Amino acids: CATSRTGPNQETQYF.

The chain carries TRBV11-2 and TRBJ2-1, with a weak D call TRBD1 (5 bases). Germline CDR1 SGHAT, CDR2 FQNNGV. V shed 2 bases and J shed 8 bases, with 7 bases lying between them. The CDR3 length is 12 residues. The CDR3, as DNA: TGTGCCAGCAGCTTAATAGGGGATGAGCAGTTCTTC. This codes for CASSLIGDEQFF.

This clonotype was seen only a few times. The rearrangement links TRBV28 to TRBJ1-2; D is unresolved. V was cut by 5 bases and J by 4 bases, with 20 bases left in between. The CDR3 is 16 amino acids. CDR1 MDHEN and CDR2 SYDVKM come from the germline V gene. The CDR3 spells CASSRPVGAGGYGYTF. The CDR3 DNA follows: TGTGCCAGCAGTCGACCCGTCGGAGCCGGCGGCTATGGCTACACCTTC.

This clonotype has at least ten counts. This sequence joins TRBV5-1 and TRBJ1-5; D remains ambiguous. Germline V lookup: CDR1 SGHRS, CDR2 YFSETQ. CDR3 length: 13 amino acids. V gave up 4 bases and J gave up 4 bases, with 9 bases separating them. The CDR3 nucleotides read TGCGCCAGCAGCCCACAGCCAAATCAGCCCCAGCATTTT. It codes for CASSPQPNQPQHF.

This clonotype was found a few times. The chain links TRBV7-2 to TRBJ1-2; perhaps TRBD1 as D (5 bases). The length of the CDR3 is 14 residues. V lost 5 bases and J 3 bases, leaving 13 bases between the germline ends. Germline CDR1 SGHTA, CDR2 FQGNSA. DNA for the CDR3: TGTGCCAGCAGCCCCCAGTCCAGGGACTATGGCTACACCTTC. This codes for CASSPQSRDYGYTF.